These T cell receptor beta chains were read from a single sample in a study of shared clonotypes between healthy human individuals. TCRdb's copy holds only in-frame clones and misses some; the assay was immunoSEQ multiplex PCR. The sample records more than 850,000 clones, 70% to 80% being singletons. The sample comprised memory CD4+ T cells from PBMCs. The source is a man aged 18 to 29 in good health. Some clones in this sample may be carry-over from other donors' samples. Each CDR3 is given with its conserved first and last residue. A D gene is named only where the DNA matches it firmly. Clone size is stated in some rows and not others, as once, few, many or a class when expanded.

cdr3_nt	cdr3_aa	d_call	cdr3_length	clone_size	v_call	j_call
TGTGCCTGGAGTGGGGGACAGCAAGAGACCCAGTACTTC	CAWSGGQQETQYF	TRBD1	13	.	TRBV30	TRBJ2-5
TGTGCCAGCAGAGTGGACTTCTCTGGAAACACCATATATTTT	CASRVDFSGNTIYF	.	14	.	TRBV6-5	TRBJ1-3
TGTGCCAGCAGTTCCCCTAGAAGACTAGCGGGATTGGCCTATGAGCAGTTCTTC	CASSSPRRLAGLAYEQFF	TRBD2	18	.	TRBV27	TRBJ2-1
TGTGCCAGCACCCAGGGGGGTTTCAATCAGCCCCAGCATTTT	CASTQGGFNQPQHF	TRBD1	14	.	TRBV7-9	TRBJ1-5
TGTGCCAGCAGTTACTCGCAGGGGAACACCGGGGAGCTGTTTTTT	CASSYSQGNTGELFF	.	15	.	TRBV6-5	TRBJ2-2
TGTGCCAGCAGCTTATGGACCCCCGGCACCTACGAGCAGTACTTC	CASSLWTPGTYEQYF	.	15	once	TRBV7-8	TRBJ2-7
TGTGCCAGCAGCACAACAGGGGAGAGCAATCAGCCCCAGCATTTT	CASSTTGESNQPQHF	TRBD1	15	.	TRBV9	TRBJ1-5
TGTGCCAGTAGTATCAGGGGGCAAAGGACTGAAGCTTTCTTT	CASSIRGQRTEAFF	TRBD1	14	.	TRBV19	TRBJ1-1
TGTGCCAGCAGTTCAGGGACTAGCGGCAATGAGCAGTTCTTC	CASSSGTSGNEQFF	TRBD2	14	.	TRBV2	TRBJ2-1
TGTGCCATCAGTGCGTTTGGAAGCGGGAAGGCCTACGAGCAGTACTTC	CAISAFGSGKAYEQYF	TRBD2	16	.	TRBV10-3	TRBJ2-7
TGCGCCAGCAGCTCCAGGACAGGACCCGACCCCACAGATACGCAGTATTTT	CASSSRTGPDPTDTQYF	TRBD1	17	.	TRBV5-1	TRBJ2-3
TGTGCCAGCAGCTTAGCGCGGCGGACCCTCTATGGCTACACCTTC	CASSLARRTLYGYTF	.	15	.	TRBV7-8	TRBJ1-2
TGTGCCAGCAGCTTAGCCATTAACTCCTACGAGCAGTACTTC	CASSLAINSYEQYF	.	14	.	TRBV7-2	TRBJ2-7
TGTGCCAGCAGCTTCCGCGGGGGGAAGGGCGATACGCAGTATTTT	CASSFRGGKGDTQYF	TRBD2	15	.	TRBV5-6	TRBJ2-3
TGTGCCAGCAGTTACCGTTCCGGACAGGGTCCCTACGAGCAGTACTTC	CASSYRSGQGPYEQYF	TRBD1	16	.	TRBV6-5	TRBJ2-7
TGTGCCAGCACCCAAGGGTCGAAAGAGACCCAGTACTTC	CASTQGSKETQYF	.	13	.	TRBV4-2	TRBJ2-5
TGTGCCAGCAGGCGCCTAGCGGGTTACAATGAGCAGTTCTTC	CASRRLAGYNEQFF	TRBD2	14	.	TRBV5-4	TRBJ2-1
TGCGCCAGCAGCTTGGACTTTGGGGGGACCTACTACGAGCAGTACTTC	CASSLDFGGTYYEQYF	.	16	.	TRBV5-1	TRBJ2-7
TGTGCCAGCAGCTTATATTTGAGCTACGAGCAGTACTTC	CASSLYLSYEQYF	.	13	.	TRBV7-2	TRBJ2-7
TGTGCCAGCAGTCCACCCCCCGGGACCCCTGGGGAAGATACGCAGTATTTT	CASSPPPGTPGEDTQYF	.	17	.	TRBV28	TRBJ2-3
TGCGCCAGCAGTGAGCCCGGACAGGGACGGACTGAAGCTTTCTTT	CASSEPGQGRTEAFF	TRBD1	15	few	TRBV10-1	TRBJ1-1
TGTGCCAGCACTCTCGATAGCAATCAGCCCCAGCATTTT	CASTLDSNQPQHF	.	13	.	TRBV6-6	TRBJ1-5
TGTGCCAGTTCCCCAGGGCTTATAGCCAAAAACATTCAGTACTTC	CASSPGLIAKNIQYF	.	15	.	TRBV18	TRBJ2-4
TGTGCCAGCGGGGGACAGGGAATAAGCGGCTACACCTTC	CASGGQGISGYTF	TRBD1	13	once	TRBV6-1	TRBJ1-2
TGCAGCGCCAGACAGGGGATGGGAAACACCATATATTTT	CSARQGMGNTIYF	TRBD1	13	.	TRBV29-1	TRBJ1-3
TGTGCCAGCAGCCCGAGGGGACAGAATCAGCCCCAGCATTTT	CASSPRGQNQPQHF	TRBD1	14	.	TRBV9	TRBJ1-5
TGTGCCAGCAGCCCCAGGTCCAACTCCTACGAGCAGTACTTC	CASSPRSNSYEQYF	.	14	.	TRBV28	TRBJ2-7
TGTGCCAGCAGCCTACCCTCGACAGGGGTAATGACAGATACGCAGTATTTT	CASSLPSTGVMTDTQYF	TRBD1	17	many	TRBV27	TRBJ2-3
TGTGCCAGCAGTTACGGGGCCGGTTACGAGCAGTACTTC	CASSYGAGYEQYF	.	13	.	TRBV6-5	TRBJ2-7
TGTGCCAGCAGGACGGAGTTAGCAGATACGCAGTATTTT	CASRTELADTQYF	.	13	.	TRBV2	TRBJ2-3
TGTGCCAGCACCTCTTCTACTAGCGGGAGGAATGAGCAGTTCTTC	CASTSSTSGRNEQFF	TRBD2	15	.	TRBV28	TRBJ2-1
TGTGCCAGCAGCTTAGCGCGGGATACGCAGTATTTT	CASSLARDTQYF	.	12	once	TRBV7-8	TRBJ2-3
TGTGCCAGCTCACCGGGACAGGGGGCTCAGCCCCAGCATTTT	CASSPGQGAQPQHF	TRBD1	14	.	TRBV18	TRBJ1-5
TGTGCCAGCAGCTTAGCCCTCGGGACAGGGGGCGCAGAGACCCAGTACTTC	CASSLALGTGGAETQYF	TRBD1	17	once	TRBV7-8	TRBJ2-5
TGTGCCAGCAGCTTAACTGGCCAGGGTCCCCAAACGAACACCGGGGAGCTGTTTTTT	CASSLTGQGPQTNTGELFF	.	19	.	TRBV7-3	TRBJ2-2
TGTGCCAGCAGCTTATCAGCCGCCCAAGAGACCCAGTACTTC	CASSLSAAQETQYF	.	14	.	TRBV11-2	TRBJ2-5
TGTGCCAGCAGCTCGCGACCGGGAGTGAACTATGGCTACACCTTC	CASSSRPGVNYGYTF	.	15	.	TRBV7-9	TRBJ1-2
TGTGCCAGCAGTTCTTGGGGGACAGGGAGGCCTGAAGCTTTCTTT	CASSSWGTGRPEAFF	TRBD1	15	.	TRBV28	TRBJ1-1
TGTGCCAGCAGCTTACGGTTCGGGGGGCAAGAGACCCAGTACTTC	CASSLRFGGQETQYF	TRBD2	15	.	TRBV7-2	TRBJ2-5
TGTGCCAGCAGTGAATCCAGACAGCCCCAGCATTTT	CASSESRQPQHF	.	12	.	TRBV6-1	TRBJ1-5
TGTGCCAGCAGCCCGACAGCCTCTGGAAACACCATATATTTT	CASSPTASGNTIYF	.	14	once	TRBV9	TRBJ1-3
TGTGCCAGCAGTTACCGCGGGTACCCTTACCCAACTGAAGCTTTCTTT	CASSYRGYPYPTEAFF	.	16	.	TRBV6-5	TRBJ1-1
TGTGCCAGCAGTCAGGGGGCCCCTAATGAAAAACTGTTTTTT	CASSQGAPNEKLFF	TRBD1	14	.	TRBV5-8	TRBJ1-4
TGTGCCAGCAGTTTAGATTACGGCCAGCCCCAGCATTTT	CASSLDYGQPQHF	.	13	.	TRBV28	TRBJ1-5
TGTGCCAGCAGCCCTGGGTCCCAAGAGACCCAGTACTTC	CASSPGSQETQYF	.	13	.	TRBV7-3	TRBJ2-5
TGTGCCAGCAGCTTAGCCGGGAACACTGAAGCTTTCTTT	CASSLAGNTEAFF	.	13	.	TRBV11-3	TRBJ1-1
TGTGCCAGCAGTCCCAGGGGGTGGGCAGGTACGCAGTATTTT	CASSPRGWAGTQYF	TRBD1	14	.	TRBV27	TRBJ2-3
TGTGCCAGCAGAGGACAGGGGCCCTACGAGCAGTACTTC	CASRGQGPYEQYF	TRBD1	13	many	TRBV2	TRBJ2-7
TGTGCCAGCAGCGCCAACACAGATACGCAGTATTTT	CASSANTDTQYF	.	12	.	TRBV9	TRBJ2-3
TGCAGCGCCCGTAATGGAGGTTCGGAGACCCAGTACTTC	CSARNGGSETQYF	.	13	.	TRBV29-1	TRBJ2-5
TGTGCCAGCAGTGGAGAGGGCAATCAGCCCCAGCATTTT	CASSGEGNQPQHF	.	13	.	TRBV2	TRBJ1-5
TGTGCCAGCACCCCGGGTGGGCGGGAGAACACCGGGGAGCTGTTTTTT	CASTPGGRENTGELFF	.	16	.	TRBV28	TRBJ2-2
TGTGCCACCAGAGAAGGGAGTGGAAACACCATATATTTT	CATREGSGNTIYF	.	13	.	TRBV10-3	TRBJ1-3
TGTGCCAGCCGACAGGGGGCCTGGGAGACCCAGTACTTC	CASRQGAWETQYF	TRBD1	13	.	TRBV25-1	TRBJ2-5
TGTGCCAGCAGCTACAGGACTAACTATGGCTACACCTTC	CASSYRTNYGYTF	.	13	.	TRBV7-2	TRBJ1-2
TGCGCCAGCAGCCAACCTCTCAGGGGACAGGGAGGATACGAGCAGTACTTC	CASSQPLRGQGGYEQYF	TRBD1	17	once	TRBV4-1	TRBJ2-7
TGTGCCAGCAGCCAACAGCGGGGCTACACCTTC	CASSQQRGYTF	.	11	few	TRBV28	TRBJ1-2